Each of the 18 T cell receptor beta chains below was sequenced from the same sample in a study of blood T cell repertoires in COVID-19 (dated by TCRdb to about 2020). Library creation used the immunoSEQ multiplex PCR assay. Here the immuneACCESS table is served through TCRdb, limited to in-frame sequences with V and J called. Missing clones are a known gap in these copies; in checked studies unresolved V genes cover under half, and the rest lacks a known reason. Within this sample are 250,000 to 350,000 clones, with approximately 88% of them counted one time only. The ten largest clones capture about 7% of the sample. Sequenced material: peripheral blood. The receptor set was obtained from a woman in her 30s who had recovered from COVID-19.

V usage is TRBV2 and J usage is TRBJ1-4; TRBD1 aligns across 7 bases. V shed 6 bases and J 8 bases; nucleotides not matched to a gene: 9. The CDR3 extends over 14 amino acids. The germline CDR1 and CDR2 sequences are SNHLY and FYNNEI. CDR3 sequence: CASRYDRAGEKLFF. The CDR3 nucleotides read TGTGCCAGCAGATACGACAGGGCTGGGGAAAAACTGTTTTTT.

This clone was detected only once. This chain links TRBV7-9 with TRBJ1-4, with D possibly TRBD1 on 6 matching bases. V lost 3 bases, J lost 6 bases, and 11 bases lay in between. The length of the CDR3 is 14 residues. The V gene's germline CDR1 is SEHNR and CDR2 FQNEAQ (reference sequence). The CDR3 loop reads CASSFGAGDEKLFF. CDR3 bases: TGTGCCAGCAGCTTCGGGGCAGGGGATGAAAAACTGTTTTTT.

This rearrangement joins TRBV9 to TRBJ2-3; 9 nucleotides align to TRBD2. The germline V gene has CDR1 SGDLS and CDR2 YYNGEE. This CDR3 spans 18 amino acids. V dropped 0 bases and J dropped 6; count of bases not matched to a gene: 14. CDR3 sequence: CASSVGPGPGGGEDTQYF. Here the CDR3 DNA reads TGTGCCAGCAGCGTAGGACCCGGGCCTGGCGGGGGGGAGGATACGCAGTATTTT. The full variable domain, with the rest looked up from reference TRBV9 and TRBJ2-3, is DSGVTQTPKHLITATGQRVTLRCSPRSGDLSVYWYQQSLDQGLQFLIQYYNGEERAKGNILERFSAQQFPDLHSELNLSSLELGDSALYFCASSVGPGPGGGEDTQYFGPGTRLTVL.

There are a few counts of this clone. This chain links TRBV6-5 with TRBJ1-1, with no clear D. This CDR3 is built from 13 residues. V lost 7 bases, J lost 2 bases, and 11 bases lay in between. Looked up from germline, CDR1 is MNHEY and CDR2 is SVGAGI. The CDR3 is CASNYDGNTEAFF. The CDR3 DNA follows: TGTGCCAGCAACTATGACGGAAACACTGAAGCTTTCTTT.

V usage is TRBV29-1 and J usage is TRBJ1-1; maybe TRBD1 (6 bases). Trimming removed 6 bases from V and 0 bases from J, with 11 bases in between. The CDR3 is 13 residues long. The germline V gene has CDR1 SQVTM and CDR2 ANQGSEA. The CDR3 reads CSVQTGMNTEAFF. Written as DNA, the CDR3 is TGCAGCGTGCAAACAGGGATGAACACTGAAGCTTTCTTT.

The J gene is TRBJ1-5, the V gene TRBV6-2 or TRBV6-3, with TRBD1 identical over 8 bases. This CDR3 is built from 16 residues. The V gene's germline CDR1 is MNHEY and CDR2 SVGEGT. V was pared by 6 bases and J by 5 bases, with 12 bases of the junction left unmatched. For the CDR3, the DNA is TGTGCCAGCAGCCAGGAAACAGGGGGGGTCGATCAGCCCCAGCATTTT. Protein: CASSQETGGVDQPQHF.

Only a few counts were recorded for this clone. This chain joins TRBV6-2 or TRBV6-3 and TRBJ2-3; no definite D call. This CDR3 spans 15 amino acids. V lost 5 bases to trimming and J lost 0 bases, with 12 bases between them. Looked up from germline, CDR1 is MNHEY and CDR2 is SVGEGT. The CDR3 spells CASSRRPLSTDTQYF. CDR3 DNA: TGTGCCAGCAGTCGGCGGCCCCTTAGCACAGATACGCAGTATTTT.

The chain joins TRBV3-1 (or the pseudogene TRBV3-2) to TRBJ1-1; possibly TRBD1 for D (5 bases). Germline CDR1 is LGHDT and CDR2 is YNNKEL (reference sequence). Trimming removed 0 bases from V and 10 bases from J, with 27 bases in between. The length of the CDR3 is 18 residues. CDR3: CASSQETRGVGLGRRAFF. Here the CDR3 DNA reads TGTGCCAGCAGCCAAGAAACACGGGGGGTGGGACTGGGGAGGAGAGCTTTCTTT.

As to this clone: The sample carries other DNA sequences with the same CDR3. The CDR3 loop reads CASSPDRGGQPQHF. CDR3 in DNA: TGCGCCAGCAGCCCCGACAGGGGTGGTCAGCCCCAGCATTTT. V is TRBV5-1 and J is TRBJ1-5; 8 nucleotides agree with TRBD1. The CDR3 spans 14 residues. V was clipped by 4 bases and J by 6 bases; unmatched bases: 6. Germline assignment: CDR1 SGHRS and CDR2 YFSETQ. Filled out from reference TRBV5-1 and TRBJ1-5, the complete variable domain reads KAGVTQTPRYLIKTRGQQVTLSCSPISGHRSVSWYQQTPGQGLQFLFEYFSETQRNKGNFPGRFSGRQFSNSRSEMNVSTLELGDSALYLCASSPDRGGQPQHFGDGTRLSIL.

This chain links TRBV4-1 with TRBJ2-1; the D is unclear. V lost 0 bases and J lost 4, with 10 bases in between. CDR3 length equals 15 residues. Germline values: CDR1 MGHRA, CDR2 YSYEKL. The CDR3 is CASSQDLGRYNEQFF. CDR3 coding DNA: TGCGCCAGCAGCCAAGATCTCGGCAGGTACAATGAGCAGTTCTTC.

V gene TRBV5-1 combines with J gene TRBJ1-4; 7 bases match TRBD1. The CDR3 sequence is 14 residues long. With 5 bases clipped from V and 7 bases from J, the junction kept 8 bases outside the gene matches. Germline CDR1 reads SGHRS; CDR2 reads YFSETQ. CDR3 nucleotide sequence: TGCGCCAGCAGTTTTCAGGGGGGTAGTGAAAAACTGTTTTTT. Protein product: CASSFQGGSEKLFF.

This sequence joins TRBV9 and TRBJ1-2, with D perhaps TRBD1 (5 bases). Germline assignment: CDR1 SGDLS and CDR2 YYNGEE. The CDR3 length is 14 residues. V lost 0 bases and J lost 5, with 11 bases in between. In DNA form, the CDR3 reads TGTGCCAGCAGCGTAGTGGGGGAGGGGTATGGCTACACCTTC. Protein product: CASSVVGEGYGYTF.

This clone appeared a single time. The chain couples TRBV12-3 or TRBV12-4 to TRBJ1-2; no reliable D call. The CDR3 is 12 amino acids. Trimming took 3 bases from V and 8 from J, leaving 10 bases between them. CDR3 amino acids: CASSFGLRGYTF. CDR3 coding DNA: TGTGCCAGCAGTTTTGGGCTGCGCGGCTACACCTTC.

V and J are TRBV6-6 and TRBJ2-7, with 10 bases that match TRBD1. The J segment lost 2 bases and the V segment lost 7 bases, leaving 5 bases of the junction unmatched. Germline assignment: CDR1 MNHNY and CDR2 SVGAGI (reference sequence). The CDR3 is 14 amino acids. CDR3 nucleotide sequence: TGTGCCAGCAACCCCGGGACAGGGGCCTACGAGCAGTACTTC. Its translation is CASNPGTGAYEQYF.

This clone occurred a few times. DNA of the CDR3: TGTGCCAGCAGCTTACTTAATCAGCCCCAGCATTTT. Translating it yields CASSLLNQPQHF. The rearrangement links TRBV7-8 to TRBJ1-5, with D uncertain. The V gene's germline CDR1 is SGHVS and CDR2 FQNEAQ. Trimming stripped 2 bases from V and 4 bases from J, with 3 bases between. This CDR3 is 12 amino acids long.

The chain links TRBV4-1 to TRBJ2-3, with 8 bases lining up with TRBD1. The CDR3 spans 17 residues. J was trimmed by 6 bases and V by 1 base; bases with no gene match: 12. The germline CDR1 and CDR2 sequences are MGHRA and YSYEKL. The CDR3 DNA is TGCGCCAGCAGCCAAGGAGCGCCCGCAGGGGGCGCGGATACGCAGTATTTT. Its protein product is CASSQGAPAGGADTQYF.

The CDR3 bases are TGTGCCAGCAGTACCCGGGACAGGGGTTATTATGGCTACACCTTC. Protein product: CASSTRDRGYYGYTF. The V call is TRBV28, the J call TRBJ1-2; 10 positions match TRBD1. The CDR3 loop spans 15 amino acids. The germline V gene encodes CDR1 MDHEN and CDR2 SYDVKM. The V and J ends lost 5 bases and 5 bases, in that order; junction bases with no gene match: 8.

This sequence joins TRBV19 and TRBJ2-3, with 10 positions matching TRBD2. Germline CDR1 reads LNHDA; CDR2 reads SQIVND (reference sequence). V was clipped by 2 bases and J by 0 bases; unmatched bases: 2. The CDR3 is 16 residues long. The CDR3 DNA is TGTGCCAGTAGTATACAACTAGCGGGAAGCACAGATACGCAGTATTTT. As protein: CASSIQLAGSTDTQYF.